The 19 T cell receptor beta chains below come from one sample, sequenced in a study of early T cells in non-severe SARS-CoV-2 infection. TCRdb used MiXCR to reprocess the 5' RACE reads, holding one entry per CDR3 protein. The repertoire holds around 9,000 distinct CDR3 sequences, with about 5% as singletons. Material: whole blood. The receptors shown here come from an adult who was a healthcare worker with PCR-confirmed SARS-CoV-2 infection or an uninfected control (not recorded which).

By sample share, this clonotype is medium-sized. This chain joins TRBV6-1 and TRBJ2-1; no reliable D call. V was shortened by 10 bases and J by 0 bases, with 16 bases between the two germline ends. Germline lookup yields CDR1 MNHNS and CDR2 SASEGT. The length of the CDR3 is 15 residues. In DNA form, the CDR3 reads TGTGCCACCTGCCAAAACAGCCTCTCCTACAATGAGCAGTTCTTC. As protein: CATCQNSLSYNEQFF.

This clonotype has only a few counts. This chain uses TRBV6-2 or TRBV6-3 with TRBJ1-1; TRBD1 matches 7 bases. This CDR3 comprises 16 residues. V lost 5 bases and J lost 4; bases outside the gene matches: 13. Germline V gene lookup returns CDR1 MNHEY and CDR2 SVGEGT. CDR3 sequence reads: CASSHTHIQGPTEAFF. The DNA for the CDR3 is TGTGCCAGCAGTCACACTCATATACAGGGGCCCACTGAAGCTTTCTTT.

Judged by abundance, this clonotype is medium-sized. The rearrangement links TRBV14 to TRBJ1-2; D is undetermined. The CDR3 contains 17 residues. The ends were cut back, 0 bases at V and 5 bases at J, with 19 bases in the middle. CDR1 and CDR2 (germline): SGHDN, FVKESK. The CDR3 spells CASSQDGVEPLWYGYTF. CDR3 nucleotide sequence: TGTGCCAGCAGCCAAGATGGAGTAGAGCCTCTTTGGTATGGCTACACCTTC.

In this sample, this clonotype turned up many times. The rearrangement links TRBV28 to TRBJ1-1; D may be TRBD1 (5 bases). The CDR3 spans 15 residues. The germline V and J ends were trimmed by 2 bases and 4 bases, with 14 bases remaining between them. CDR1 is MDHEN, CDR2 SYDVKM, per germline. DNA for the CDR3: TGTGCCAGCAGTTTAGGCCGGGGGGGGATCACTGAAGCTTTCTTT. Translation gives CASSLGRGGITEAFF.

This clonotype counts as medium-sized. This chain connects TRBV29-1 to TRBJ2-5; D might be TRBD1 (6 bases). The V gene lost 1 base and the J gene lost 1 base, with 13 bases spanning the gap. The CDR3 spans 15 residues. Germline V gene lookup returns CDR1 SQVTM and CDR2 ANQGSEA. The CDR3 nucleotides read TGCAGCGTTGAAGGGTACAGGGAAAGCCAAGAGACCCAGTACTTC. Amino acid sequence: CSVEGYRESQETQYF.

This clonotype was found many times. V and J are TRBV18 and TRBJ2-1; D is ambiguous. Trimming took 0 bases from V and 8 from J, leaving 11 bases between them. CDR1 and CDR2 from the germline V gene are KGHSH and LQKENI. The CDR3 runs to 14 residues. Written as DNA, the CDR3 is TGTGCCAGCTCACCACCTTCAGGATGGGATGAGCAGTTCTTC. This gives the protein CASSPPSGWDEQFF.

This clonotype is medium-sized (0.01 to 0.1%) in the sample. Here the CDR3 DNA reads TGTGCCAGCTCACCCCGGGACGGAGACTATGGCTACACCTTC. Translating it yields CASSPRDGDYGYTF. The V gene is TRBV18, the J gene TRBJ1-2, with TRBD1 as a possible D gene (5 bases). Trimming took off 3 bases at V and 3 bases at J, with 11 bases between the two ends. CDR3 length: 14 amino acids. The germline CDR1 and CDR2 sequences are KGHSH and LQKENI.

This clonotype came up many times. The V call is TRBV20-1, the J call TRBJ2-1; possibly TRBD1 or TRBD2 for D (6 bases each). CDR3 size: 15 residues. CDR1 and CDR2 from the germline V gene are DFQATT and SNEGSKA (reference sequence). The V end was cut by 3 bases, the J end by 1 base, with 13 bases between. This CDR3 is CSARGGKGSYNEQFF. The CDR3 coding sequence is TGCAGTGCTAGGGGGGGCAAGGGGTCCTACAATGAGCAGTTCTTC.

This clonotype was seen ten or more times. The rearrangement uses TRBV20-1 and TRBJ2-3; D ambiguous. This CDR3 has 11 amino acids. In germline, CDR1 is DFQATT, CDR2 SNEGSKA (reference sequence). Trimming pared 3 bases from V and 3 bases from J, leaving 4 bases between. The CDR3: CSARGTDTQYF. In DNA, the CDR3 is TGCAGTGCTAGGGGAACAGATACGCAGTATTTT.

This clonotype qualifies as medium-sized. The chain is built from TRBV11-1 and TRBJ2-7; 9 bases map to TRBD2. The V gene's germline CDR1 is SGHAT and CDR2 FQDESV (reference sequence). J lost 6 bases, V lost 5 bases, and 8 bases had no gene match. The CDR3 has 14 amino acids. CDR3 residues: CASSPWGSGSEQYF. The CDR3 DNA is TGTGCCAGCAGCCCCTGGGGTAGCGGGAGCGAGCAGTACTTC.

At least ten counts were recorded for this clonotype. This chain uses TRBV7-8 with TRBJ2-7; TRBD2 aligns across 8 bases. The V segment lost 0 bases and the J segment 6 bases; nucleotides outside the gene matches: 7. Germline V gives CDR1 SGHVS, CDR2 FQNEAQ. There are 15 residues in the CDR3. CDR3 loop: CASSLAISGTGEQYF. The CDR3 DNA is TGTGCCAGCAGCTTAGCGATTAGCGGGACGGGCGAGCAGTACTTC.

Ten or more counts support this clonotype. J is TRBJ2-1 and V is TRBV27; tentative D call: TRBD1 (5 bases). CDR1 is MNHEY, CDR2 SMNVEV, per germline (reference sequence). Trimming left V 7 bases short and J 4 bases short, with 11 bases between. CDR3 length: 13 residues. CDR3 coding DNA: TGTGCCAGCAACAGAAGGGGATACAATGAGCAGTTCTTC. Protein: CASNRRGYNEQFF.

The table lists this clonotype with many counts. The chain uses TRBV6-6 and TRBJ1-2, with D possibly being TRBD1 (5 bases). The CDR3 runs to 14 residues. In germline, CDR1 is MNHNY, CDR2 SVGAGI (reference sequence). Trimming removed 5 bases from V and 0 bases from J, with 10 bases in between. DNA of the CDR3: TGTGCCAGCAGTGAATTACAGGCTAACTATGGCTACACCTTC. It yields the protein CASSELQANYGYTF.

This clonotype was seen ten or more times. The chain uses TRBV15 and TRBJ2-3, with D maybe TRBD1 (5 bases). CDR1 is LNHNV, CDR2 YYDKDF, per germline (reference sequence). The V end was cut by 1 base, the J end by 0 bases, with 8 bases between. The CDR3 runs to 15 residues. As DNA, the CDR3 is TGTGCCACCAGCAGAGGGACACTAAGCACAGATACGCAGTATTTT. The encoded protein is CATSRGTLSTDTQYF. Based on the CDR3 plus reference TRBV15 and TRBJ2-3, the full variable domain is DAMVIQNPRYQVTQFGKPVTLSCSQTLNHNVMYWYQQKSSQAPKLLFHYYDKDFNNEADTPDNFQSRRPNTSFCFLDIRSPGLGDTAMYLCATSRGTLSTDTQYFGPGTRLTVL.

Only a few counts were recorded for this clonotype. The V call is TRBV15, the J call TRBJ2-1; D gene uncertain. Per the germline V gene, CDR1 is LNHNV and CDR2 is YYDKDF (reference sequence). This CDR3 is built from 14 residues. V was clipped by 1 base and J by 10 bases, with 14 bases between them. CDR3 residues: CATSRVLPQKEQFF. The CDR3 DNA reads TGTGCCACCAGCAGAGTGTTGCCGCAGAAGGAGCAGTTCTTC.

This clonotype was observed many times. V is TRBV5-4 and J is TRBJ2-2, with D unresolved. The CDR3 loop spans 14 amino acids. The germline CDR1 and CDR2 sequences are SGHNT and YYREEE (reference sequence). V dropped 1 base and J dropped 0 bases, with 4 bases sitting between them. DNA for the CDR3: TGTGCCAGCAGCTTGTTTGCGAACACCGGGGAGCTGTTTTTT. It codes for CASSLFANTGELFF.

This clonotype was counted between two and nine times. A single base separates this from a much larger clone, so it may be a read error. The chain links TRBV18 to TRBJ2-1, with a possible D match to TRBD2 (6 bases). The germline V gene has CDR1 KGHSH and CDR2 LQKENI. The V end lost 4 bases, the J end lost 8 bases, and 15 bases lay between the germline ends. The CDR3 sequence is 14 residues long. The CDR3 DNA sequence: TGTGCCAGCTCACGCTGGACTACGGGGGATGAGCAGTTCTTC. Protein sequence: CASSRWTTGDEQFF. Filled out from reference TRBV18 and TRBJ2-1, the complete variable domain reads NAGVMQNPRHLVRRRGQEARLRCSPMKGHSHVYWYRQLPEEGLKFMVYLQKENIIDESGMPKERFSAEFPKEGPSILRIQQVVRGDSAAYFCASSRWTTGDEQFFGPGTRLTVL.

This clonotype has a count of ten or more. This rearrangement joins TRBV6-5 to TRBJ1-6; TRBD1 is a possible D gene (5 bases). CDR1 is MNHEY and CDR2 is SVGAGI in the germline V gene. Trimming pared 8 bases from V and 8 bases from J, leaving 13 bases between. The CDR3 contains 13 residues. CDR3 sequence: CASRRGAYSPLHF. The CDR3, as DNA: TGTGCCAGCCGGAGAGGGGCATATTCACCCCTCCACTTT.

This clonotype appeared many times. The rearrangement links TRBV20-1 to TRBJ1-1; TRBD1 matches at 7 bases. The J segment lost 0 bases and the V segment lost 2 bases, leaving 3 bases of the junction unmatched. Looked up from germline, CDR1 is DFQATT and CDR2 is SNEGSKA (reference sequence). CDR3 size: 14 residues. The CDR3 sequence: CSARLQGMNTEAFF. The CDR3 DNA is TGCAGTGCTAGATTACAGGGGATGAACACTGAAGCTTTCTTT.